The TCR beta chain described here comes from a study of blood T cell repertoires in COVID-19. Study-wide background: Acute and convalescent COVID-19 specimens originated in the United States, Italy and Spain. Sources were T cells, B-cell-depleted T cells, or PBMCs; the material itself was cDNA or gDNA.

Followed over time, Seattle patients had been enrolled while infection was active. Trimming shortened V by 5 bases and J by 2 bases, and 18 bases separated the two germline ends. Germline V gene lookup returns CDR1 SGHVS and CDR2 FNYEAQ. The CDR3 runs 16 residues. Method: immunoSEQ multiplex PCR; TCRdb's copy keeps in-frame clones and lacks some. Among around 460,000 clones listed, around 90% were seen once. The sample taken for sequencing was peripheral blood. The rearrangement joins TRBV7-6 to TRBJ2-5, with TRBD1 as a possible D gene (5 bases). This clonotype was sampled from a man aged 18 to 29 with COVID-19, enrolled during active disease. CDR3 nucleotides: TGTGCCAGCAGCCAGTCAGACAGAACCTTACAAGAGACCCAGTACTTC. Its translation: CASSQSDRTLQETQYF.